This TCR beta chain is from a study of CD8 T cells in Susac syndrome. cDNA came from around 0.5 to 1 ug RNA primed by random hexamers. TCR beta CDR3 was amplified by immunoSEQ multiplex PCR. This amplification extended across 54 Vbeta and 13 Jbeta segments. Via MiXCR, TCRdb re-called the immunoSEQ multiplex PCR reads, giving one row per CDR3 protein. The profile shows about 200,000 distinct CDR3 sequences, about 95% of them singletons. This CDR3 is built from 12 residues. Germline V lookup: CDR1 SGHAT, CDR2 FQNNGV. V lost 5 bases, J lost 6 bases, and 8 bases lay in between. TEMRA cells were FACS-enriched, and CD8+ and CD4+ T cells were isolated negatively.

This TCR was sampled from a human donor in good health. The V call is TRBV11-2, the J call TRBJ2-1, with D unclear. What was sequenced was CD4+ T cells from PBMCs. CDR3: CASSATANEQFF. The CDR3 nucleotides are TGTGCCAGCAGCGCAACGGCCAATGAGCAGTTCTTC.